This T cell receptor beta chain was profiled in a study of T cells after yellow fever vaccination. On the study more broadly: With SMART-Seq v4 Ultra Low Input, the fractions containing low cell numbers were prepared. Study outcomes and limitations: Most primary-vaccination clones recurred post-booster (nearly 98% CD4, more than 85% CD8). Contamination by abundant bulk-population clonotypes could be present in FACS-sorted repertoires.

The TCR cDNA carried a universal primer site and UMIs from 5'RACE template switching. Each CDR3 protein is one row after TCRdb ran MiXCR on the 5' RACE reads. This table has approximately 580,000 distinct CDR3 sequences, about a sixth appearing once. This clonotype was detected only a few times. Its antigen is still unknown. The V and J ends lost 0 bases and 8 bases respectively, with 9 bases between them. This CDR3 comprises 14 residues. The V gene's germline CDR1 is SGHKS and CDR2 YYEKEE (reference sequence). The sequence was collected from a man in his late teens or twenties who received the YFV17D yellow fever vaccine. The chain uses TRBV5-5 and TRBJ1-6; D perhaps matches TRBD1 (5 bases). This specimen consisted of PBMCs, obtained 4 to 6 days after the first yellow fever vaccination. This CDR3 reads CASSLAGGDSPLHF. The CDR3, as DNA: TGTGCCAGCAGCTTGGCCGGGGGGGATTCACCCCTCCACTTT.